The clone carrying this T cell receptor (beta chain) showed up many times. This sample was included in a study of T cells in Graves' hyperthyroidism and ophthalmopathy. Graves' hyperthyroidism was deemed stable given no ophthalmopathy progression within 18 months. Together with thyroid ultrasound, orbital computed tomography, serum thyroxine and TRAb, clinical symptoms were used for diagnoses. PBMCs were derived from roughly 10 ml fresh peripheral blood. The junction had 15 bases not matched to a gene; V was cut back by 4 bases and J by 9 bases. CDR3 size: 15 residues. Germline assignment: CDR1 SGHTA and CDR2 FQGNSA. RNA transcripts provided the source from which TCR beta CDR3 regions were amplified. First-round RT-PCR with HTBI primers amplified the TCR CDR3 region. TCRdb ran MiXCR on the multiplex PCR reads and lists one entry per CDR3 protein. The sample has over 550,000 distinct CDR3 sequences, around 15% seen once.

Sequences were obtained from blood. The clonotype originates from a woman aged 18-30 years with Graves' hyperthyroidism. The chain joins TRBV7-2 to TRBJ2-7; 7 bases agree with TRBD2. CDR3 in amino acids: CASSSQAGLIPWQYF. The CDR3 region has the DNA TGTGCCAGCAGCTCCCAAGCGGGGTTGATCCCGTGGCAGTACTTC.